A selection of T cell receptor beta chains follows, all from one sample in a study of blood T cell repertoires in COVID-19. The protocol was immunoSEQ multiplex PCR, while the TCRdb copy is restricted to in-frame clones and leaves out a portion. The table records a few hundred thousand clones, about nine tenths of them present only once. Sequencing was performed on PBMCs or T cells enriched from blood (not recorded which). The receptors were sampled from a woman aged 35 to 49 who had been exposed to COVID-19. The CDR3 runs from the conserved cysteine through the conserved F or W. D genes are given only for firm matches. Some rows mark clone size as missing; the rest say once, few, many or name a class of expanded clone.

d_call j_call cdr3_length clone_size v_call cdr3_nt cdr3_aa
TRBD1 TRBJ1-5 14 . TRBV19 TGTGCCAGTAGTCCCGACAGGGGCGGTCAGCCCCAGCATTTT CASSPDRGGQPQHF
TRBD1 TRBJ2-4 12 . TRBV30 TGTGCCTGGAACCGCAGGGGGAACATTCAGTACTTC CAWNRRGNIQYF
TRBD1 TRBJ2-7 15 . TRBV28 TGTGCCAGCAGTTTAGGAGGGACAGGCTCCTACGAGCAGTACTTC CASSLGGTGSYEQYF
. TRBJ1-2 16 . TRBV15 TGTGCCACCAGCAGGGGCTTGGGAGGGGCCAACTATGGCTACACCTTC CATSRGLGGANYGYTF
TRBD2 TRBJ2-2 20 . TRBV3-1/TRBV3-2 TGTGCCAGCAGCCAACGCCTTATTCGACTAGCGGGAGGTGGAACCGGGGAGCTGTTTTTT CASSQRLIRLAGGGTGELFF
. TRBJ1-2 18 . TRBV4-1 TGCGCCAGCAGCCAAGAGGGCCTCCGTAACGACAGGACGGGAGGCTACACCTTC CASSQEGLRNDRTGGYTF
. TRBJ1-5 14 . TRBV6-4 TGTGCCAGCAGTGACTCTGAGGGTGTGCAGCCCCAGCATTTT CASSDSEGVQPQHF
. TRBJ2-2 15 . TRBV21-1 TGTGCCAGCAGCAACGGGACTCCGAACACCGGGGAGCTGTTTTTT CASSNGTPNTGELFF
. TRBJ2-5 15 . TRBV18 TGTGCCAGCTCACCGAATACTAGAACGCAAGAGACCCAGTACTTC CASSPNTRTQETQYF
. TRBJ2-2 13 . TRBV7-3 TGTGCCAGCAGCCGGGACACCACCGGGGAGCTGTTTTTT CASSRDTTGELFF
. TRBJ1-4 14 . TRBV20-1 TGCAGTGCCAGTGTTGCGGTAGCTAATGAAAAACTGTTTTTT CSASVAVANEKLFF
TRBD1 TRBJ1-1 15 . TRBV9 TGTGCCAGCAGCGGGACAGGGGATATGAACACTGAAGCTTTCTTT CASSGTGDMNTEAFF
. TRBJ1-6 16 once TRBV18 TGTGCCAGCTCACCCCTAGACAGCTCCTATAATTCACCCCTCCACTTT CASSPLDSSYNSPLHF
. TRBJ1-4 14 . TRBV5-4 TGTGCCAGCAGCCAGGGGCAGCAAAATGAAAAACTGTTTTTT CASSQGQQNEKLFF
TRBD2 TRBJ2-1 12 . TRBV19 TGTGCCAGTAGCCTACTAGCGGGGGGGCAGTTCTTC CASSLLAGGQFF
TRBD2 TRBJ2-1 19 . TRBV24-1 TGTGCCACCAGTGATGGGGGGACTAGCGGGAGTGGTAGGAACAATGAGCAGTTCTTC CATSDGGTSGSGRNNEQFF
TRBD2 TRBJ2-1 17 . TRBV5-1 TGCGCCAGCAGCGCGACTAGCGGGGGGGCCGTGAACAATGAGCAGTTCTTC CASSATSGGAVNNEQFF
TRBD1 TRBJ2-7 14 . TRBV11-3 TGTGCCAGCAGTATAGGACAGGGCGCCTACGAGCAGTACTTC CASSIGQGAYEQYF
. TRBJ2-1 15 once TRBV5-1 TGCGCCAGCAGCTTGGTATTGGCAGGGGACAATGAGCAGTTCTTC CASSLVLAGDNEQFF
. TRBJ2-3 14 . TRBV9 TGTGCCAGCAGCGTAGAGCCGGGCACAGATACGCAGTATTTT CASSVEPGTDTQYF
. TRBJ1-5 14 few TRBV10-3 TGTGCCAGCGGGGGCTCAGGTAATAGTCAGCCCCAGCATTTT CASGGSGNSQPQHF
TRBD2 TRBJ2-5 15 once TRBV19 TGTGCCAGTAGTTTGACTAGCGGGGGGGCTGAGACCCAGTACTTC CASSLTSGGAETQYF
TRBD2 TRBJ2-7 20 few TRBV14 TGTGCCAGCAGCCAAGTAAAGTTCCAGGGGATTAGACTAGCGGGAGACGAGCAGTACTTC CASSQVKFQGIRLAGDEQYF
. TRBJ2-2 13 few TRBV7-3 TGTGCCAGCAGCTTAACGTTCCAGGGGGAGCTGTTTTTT CASSLTFQGELFF
TRBD1 TRBJ1-2 13 . TRBV6-5 TGTGCCAGCAAAGGGACAGGGGCGGACGGCTACACCTTC CASKGTGADGYTF